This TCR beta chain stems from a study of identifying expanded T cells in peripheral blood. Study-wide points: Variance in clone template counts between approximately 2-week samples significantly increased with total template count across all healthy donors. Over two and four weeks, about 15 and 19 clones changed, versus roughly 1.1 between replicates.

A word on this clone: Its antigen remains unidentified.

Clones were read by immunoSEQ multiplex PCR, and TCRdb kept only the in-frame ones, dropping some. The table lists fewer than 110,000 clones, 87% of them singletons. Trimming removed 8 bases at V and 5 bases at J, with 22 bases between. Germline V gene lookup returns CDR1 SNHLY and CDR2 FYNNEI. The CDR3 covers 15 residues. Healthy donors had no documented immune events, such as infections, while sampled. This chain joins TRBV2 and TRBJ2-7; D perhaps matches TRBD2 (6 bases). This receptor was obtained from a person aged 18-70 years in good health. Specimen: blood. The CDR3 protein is CASPGGSVSLHEQYF. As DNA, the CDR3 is TGTGCCAGCCCCGGAGGGTCAGTTTCCCTCCACGAGCAGTACTTC.